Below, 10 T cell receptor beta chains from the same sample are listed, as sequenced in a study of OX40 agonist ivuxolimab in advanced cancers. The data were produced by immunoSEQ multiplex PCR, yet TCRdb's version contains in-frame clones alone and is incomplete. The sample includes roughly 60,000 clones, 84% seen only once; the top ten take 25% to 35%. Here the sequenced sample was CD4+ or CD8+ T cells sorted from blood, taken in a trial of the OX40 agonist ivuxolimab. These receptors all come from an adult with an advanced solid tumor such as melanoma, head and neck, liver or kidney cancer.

The CDR3 region is CASRKGKGQGTSGQDQPQHF. CDR3 nucleotides: TGTGCCAGCAGAAAGGGCAAGGGACAGGGGACCTCCGGGCAAGATCAGCCCCAGCATTTT. The gene calls are TRBV21-1 and TRBJ1-5; the listed D gene, TRBD1, was not tested against the DNA. TRBV21-1 is recorded as a pseudogene. The CDR3 is made up of 20 amino acids.

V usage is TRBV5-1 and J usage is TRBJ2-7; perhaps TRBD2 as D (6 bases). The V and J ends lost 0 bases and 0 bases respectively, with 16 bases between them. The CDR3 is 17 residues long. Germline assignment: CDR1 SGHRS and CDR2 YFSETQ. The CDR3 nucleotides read TGCGCCAGCAGCTTGGAAGGGGCGGGATCGGACTCCTACGAGCAGTACTTC. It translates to CASSLEGAGSDSYEQYF. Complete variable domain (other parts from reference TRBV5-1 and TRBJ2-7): KAGVTQTPRYLIKTRGQQVTLSCSPISGHRSVSWYQQTPGQGLQFLFEYFSETQRNKGNFPGRFSGRQFSNSRSEMNVSTLELGDSALYLCASSLEGAGSDSYEQYFGPGTRLTVT.

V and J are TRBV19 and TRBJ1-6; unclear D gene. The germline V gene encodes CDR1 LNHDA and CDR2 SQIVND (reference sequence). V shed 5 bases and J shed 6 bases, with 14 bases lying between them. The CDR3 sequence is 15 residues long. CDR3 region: CASSRGVGSNSPLHF. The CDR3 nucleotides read TGTGCCAGTAGTCGAGGTGTAGGGAGTAATTCACCCCTCCACTTT.

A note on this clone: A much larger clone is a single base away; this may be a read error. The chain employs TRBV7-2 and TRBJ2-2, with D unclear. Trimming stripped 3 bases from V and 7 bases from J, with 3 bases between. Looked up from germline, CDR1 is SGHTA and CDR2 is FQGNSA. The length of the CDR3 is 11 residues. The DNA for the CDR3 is TGTGCCAGCAGCTTCGTCGGGGAGCTGTTTTTT. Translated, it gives CASSFVGELFF.

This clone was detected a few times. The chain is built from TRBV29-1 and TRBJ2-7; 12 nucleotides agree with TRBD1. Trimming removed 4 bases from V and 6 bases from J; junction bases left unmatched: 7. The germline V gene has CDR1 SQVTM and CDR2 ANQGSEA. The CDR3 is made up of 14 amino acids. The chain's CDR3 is CSVASGTGGLEQYF. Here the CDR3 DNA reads TGCAGCGTTGCCTCCGGGACAGGGGGCCTCGAGCAGTACTTC.

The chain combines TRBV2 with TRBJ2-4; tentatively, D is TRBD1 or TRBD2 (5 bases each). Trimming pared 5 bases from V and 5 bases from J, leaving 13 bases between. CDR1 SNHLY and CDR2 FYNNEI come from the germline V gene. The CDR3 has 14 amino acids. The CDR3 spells CASSRGPKQNIQYF. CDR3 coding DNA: TGTGCCAGCAGTCGGGGCCCCAAGCAAAACATTCAGTACTTC. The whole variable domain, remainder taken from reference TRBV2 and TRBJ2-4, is EPEVTQTPSHQVTQMGQEVILRCVPISNHLYFYWYRQILGQKVEFLVSFYNNEISEKSEIFDDQFSVERPDGSNFTLKIRSTKLEDSAMYFCASSRGPKQNIQYFGAGTRLSVL.

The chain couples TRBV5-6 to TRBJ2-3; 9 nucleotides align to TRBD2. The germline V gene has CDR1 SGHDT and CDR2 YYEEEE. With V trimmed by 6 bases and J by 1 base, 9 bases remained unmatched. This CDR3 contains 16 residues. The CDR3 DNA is TGTGCCAGCATCCTCGCGGAGCGGGAGGGCACAGATACGCAGTATTTT. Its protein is CASILAEREGTDTQYF.

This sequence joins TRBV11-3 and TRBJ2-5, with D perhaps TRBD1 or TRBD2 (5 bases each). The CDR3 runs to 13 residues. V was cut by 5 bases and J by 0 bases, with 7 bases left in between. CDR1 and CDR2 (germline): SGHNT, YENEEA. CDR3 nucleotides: TGTGCCAGCAGCCCGGGACACCAAGAGACCCAGTACTTC. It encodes CASSPGHQETQYF.

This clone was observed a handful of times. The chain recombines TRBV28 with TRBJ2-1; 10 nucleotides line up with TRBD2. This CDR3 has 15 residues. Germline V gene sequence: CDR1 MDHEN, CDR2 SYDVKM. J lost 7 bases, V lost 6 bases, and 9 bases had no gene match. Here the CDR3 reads CASRLSGGAGNEQFF. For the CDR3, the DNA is TGTGCCAGCAGATTGAGCGGGGGGGCCGGTAATGAGCAGTTCTTC.

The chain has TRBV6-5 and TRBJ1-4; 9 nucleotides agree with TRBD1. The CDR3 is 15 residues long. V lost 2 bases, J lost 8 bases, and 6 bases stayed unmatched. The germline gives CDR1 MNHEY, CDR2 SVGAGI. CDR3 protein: CASSYGGDRAEKLFF. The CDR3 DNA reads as TGTGCCAGCAGTTACGGTGGGGACAGGGCCGAAAAACTGTTTTTT.